This T cell receptor beta chain appears in the sequencing data of a study of T cell responses to AZD1222 COVID-19 vaccine. Whole-study results and caveats: Dominant CD4 TCR responses targeted spike regions 160-218 and 743-854. Among spike-specific TCRs, nearly half reportedly target unmutated variant regions.

Comments on this clone: Its specificity is unknown.

The CDR3 runs to 15 residues. The trim removed 6 bases at V and 0 bases at J, leaving 5 bases unmatched. Germline V gene lookup returns CDR1 KGHSH and CDR2 LQKENI. Method: immunoSEQ multiplex PCR; TCRdb's copy keeps in-frame clones and lacks some. This sample carries roughly 98,000 clones, roughly 80% of them seen once, and the ten largest clones take 14%. The V call is TRBV18, the J call TRBJ1-5; TRBD1 matches at 7 bases. This receptor was identified in an adult who received the AZD1222 COVID-19 vaccine. This sample comprised peripheral blood, obtained 28 days after the second AZD1222 dose. The CDR3 protein is CASSHDRVSNQPQHF. The CDR3 DNA is TGTGCCAGCTCGCACGACAGGGTTAGCAATCAGCCCCAGCATTTT.